The rows below give T cell receptor beta chains drawn from one sample of a study of cytotoxic CD8 clonotypes in ibrutinib-treated CLL. Profiled with immunoSEQ multiplex PCR; TCRdb holds only in-frame clones, not every one. The table includes about 200,000 clones, approximately 70% detected once. The specimen was PBMCs, collected after 12 months of ibrutinib treatment. These receptors all come from a human donor with chronic lymphocytic leukemia. CDR3s include the opening cysteine and the closing phenylalanine or tryptophan. The order of the fields is clone size, J gene, V gene, D gene, CDR3 protein, CDR3 DNA. A D gene is named only where the DNA matches it firmly. Only some rows state a clone size, as once, few, many or a class for expanded clones.

- TRBJ1-6 TRBV6-5 TRBD1 CASSWDRLGSPLHF TGTGCCAGCAGTTGGGACAGGTTGGGTTCACCCCTCCACTTT
- TRBJ1-1 TRBV7-3 TRBD1 CASSLYRGQEAFF TGTGCCAGCAGCTTGTACAGGGGGCAAGAAGCTTTCTTT
- TRBJ2-5 TRBV21-1 - CASTLKHLRGLGETQYF TGTGCCAGCACCCTTAAGCACCTCAGGGGGTTAGGGGAGACCCAGTACTTC
few TRBJ1-1 TRBV29-1 TRBD1 CSVEGQGGTEAFF TGCAGCGTTGAAGGACAGGGGGGCACTGAAGCTTTCTTT
- TRBJ2-1 TRBV7-2 - CASSLPRDGSSYNEQFF TGTGCCAGCAGCTTACCCCGGGATGGGAGCTCCTACAATGAGCAGTTCTTC
- TRBJ2-1 TRBV7-9 TRBD1 CASSPSADRGGLSYNEQFF TGTGCCAGCAGCCCATCAGCGGACAGGGGAGGCCTCTCCTACAATGAGCAGTTCTTC
few TRBJ1-4 TRBV6-5 - CASSYSNVANEKLFF TGTGCCAGCAGTTACTCGAACGTGGCTAATGAAAAACTGTTTTTT
- TRBJ1-2 TRBV19 - CASSTWDTPNYGYTF TGTGCCAGTAGTACTTGGGACACTCCTAACTATGGCTACACCTTC
- TRBJ1-2 TRBV28 - CASTGNYGYTF TGTGCCAGCACCGGAAACTATGGCTACACCTTC
- TRBJ1-1 TRBV6-5 - CASSYSLNTEAFF TGTGCCAGCAGTTACTCTTTGAACACTGAAGCTTTCTTT
- TRBJ1-5 TRBV29-1 TRBD1 CSVSRTGGSNQPQHF TGCAGCGTTTCTCGGACAGGGGGATCCAATCAGCCCCAGCATTTT
few TRBJ1-2 TRBV6-5 TRBD1 CASSYSTGQTADGYTF TGTGCCAGCAGTTACTCGACAGGGCAAACGGCCGATGGCTACACCTTC
- TRBJ2-4 TRBV7-2 - CASSWGAVGFRGNIQYF TGTGCCAGCAGCTGGGGGGCGGTGGGGTTTCGAGGAAACATTCAGTACTTC
- TRBJ2-7 TRBV29-1 TRBD2 CSVTREGEQYF TGCAGCGTCACCAGGGAGGGGGAGCAGTACTTC
once TRBJ2-2 TRBV6-5 - CASRGRPGEGELFF TGTGCCAGCAGAGGGAGGCCGGGGGAGGGGGAGCTGTTTTTT
few TRBJ1-6 TRBV5-1 TRBD1 CASSLTGTGGWNSPLHF TGCGCCAGCAGCTTGACCGGGACAGGGGGTTGGAATTCACCCCTCCACTTT
once TRBJ1-3 TRBV7-9 - CASSSTGSSGNTIYF TGTGCCAGCAGTTCAACAGGAAGCTCTGGAAACACCATATATTTT
once TRBJ1-2 TRBV11-2 TRBD1 CASSGDRGANYGYTF TGTGCCAGCAGCGGAGACAGGGGGGCTAACTATGGCTACACCTTC
once TRBJ2-1 TRBV5-1 TRBD2 CASSLRRGRANEQFF TGCGCCAGCAGCTTGAGGCGCGGGAGGGCCAATGAGCAGTTCTTC
- TRBJ2-3 TRBV5-5 TRBD2 CASSLAVGRDTDTQYF TGTGCCAGCAGCTTGGCGGTCGGGAGGGACACAGATACGCAGTATTTT
- TRBJ1-3 TRBV30 - CAWSDSSGNTIYF TGTGCCTGGAGTGACAGCTCTGGAAACACCATATATTTT
- TRBJ2-7 TRBV6-1 TRBD1 CASSATGFAYEQYF TGTGCCAGCAGTGCGACAGGGTTCGCCTACGAGCAGTACTTC
- TRBJ2-3 TRBV28 TRBD2 CASSLVVLAGKVTQYF TGTGCCAGCAGTTTAGTCGTACTAGCGGGAAAGGTTACGCAGTATTTT
- TRBJ2-7 TRBV6-5 - CASSYGGAVSYEQYF TGTGCCAGCAGTTATGGTGGGGCTGTTTCCTACGAGCAGTACTTC
- TRBJ1-1 TRBV12-5 - CASAGRRAGEAFF TGTGCTAGTGCCGGGAGGCGGGCGGGTGAAGCTTTCTTT
once TRBJ2-5 TRBV5-1 - CASRLAWSNGETQYF TGCGCCAGCAGGCTGGCCTGGAGTAACGGGGAGACCCAGTACTTC
- TRBJ1-2 TRBV28 - CASQGLNYGYTF TGTGCCAGCCAGGGGCTGAACTATGGCTACACCTTC
- TRBJ1-1 TRBV4-3 TRBD1 CASSRTGQVLATEAFF TGCGCCAGCAGCCGGACCGGACAGGTTTTGGCCACTGAAGCTTTCTTT
- TRBJ1-2 TRBV18 - CASSPPAGYGYTF TGTGCCAGCTCACCACCGGCAGGCTATGGCTACACCTTC
- TRBJ1-4 TRBV7-2 - CASSLTQGYEKLFF TGTGCCAGCAGCTTAACGCAGGGATACGAAAAACTGTTTTTT
few TRBJ1-2 TRBV21-1 - CASSGRGHGYTF TGTGCCAGCAGCGGGCGGGGCCACGGCTACACCTTC
- TRBJ1-5 TRBV19 TRBD1 CASSMNRGAYQPQHF TGTGCCAGTAGTATGAACAGGGGGGCTTATCAGCCCCAGCATTTT
- TRBJ2-1 TRBV7-9 TRBD1 CASDKPGDRGNEQFF TGTGCCAGCGACAAGCCCGGGGACAGGGGCAATGAGCAGTTCTTC
- TRBJ2-5 TRBV5-6 TRBD1 CASSLGTGGPETQYF TGTGCCAGCAGCCTAGGGACAGGGGGCCCAGAGACCCAGTACTTC
- TRBJ2-3 TRBV2 - CAKGTDTQYF TGTGCCAAAGGCACAGATACGCAGTATTTT
- TRBJ2-5 TRBV2 - CASAQQQETQYF TGTGCCAGCGCTCAACAACAAGAGACCCAGTACTTC
- TRBJ2-6 TRBV4-2 TRBD2 CASSPLGRRGGTGANVLTF TGTGCCAGCAGCCCCCTCGGTCGGCGGGGGGGGACCGGGGCCAACGTCCTGACTTTC
- TRBJ2-1 TRBV9 TRBD2 CASSVSGAGNEQFF TGTGCCAGCAGCGTCTCGGGAGCGGGGAATGAGCAGTTCTTC
- TRBJ1-2 TRBV6-5 - CASSYSRGVLGGYTF TGTGCCAGCAGTTACTCGCGGGGAGTCTTAGGTGGCTACACCTTC
- TRBJ2-7 TRBV28 - CASSKSSGNSYEQYF TGTGCCAGCAGTAAAAGTAGCGGAAACTCCTACGAGCAGTACTTC
- TRBJ1-1 TRBV28 TRBD1 CASSLTGGHTEAFF TGTGCCAGCAGTTTAACAGGGGGTCACACTGAAGCTTTCTTT
- TRBJ1-1 TRBV7-3 - CATKLERDTEAFF TGTGCCACCAAACTTGAGCGTGACACTGAAGCTTTCTTT
- TRBJ2-2 TRBV2 TRBD2 CASSATSGNTGELFF TGTGCCAGCAGTGCGACTAGCGGAAACACCGGGGAGCTGTTTTTT
- TRBJ2-5 TRBV5-6 TRBD2 CASSTGAGEETQYF TGTGCCAGCAGCACCGGAGCGGGAGAAGAGACCCAGTACTTC
- TRBJ1-1 TRBV29-1 - CSVPRLEAGTEAFF TGCAGCGTTCCAAGGTTGGAGGCTGGGACTGAAGCTTTCTTT
few TRBJ1-1 TRBV7-3 - CASSSLVPEAFF TGTGCCAGCAGCTCCTTAGTCCCTGAAGCTTTCTTT
- TRBJ1-2 TRBV28 - CASSLDIYGYTF TGTGCCAGCAGTTTGGACATTTATGGCTACACCTTC
few TRBJ1-4 TRBV7-9 - CASSRGVANEKLFF TGTGCCAGCAGTCGAGGGGTGGCTAATGAAAAACTGTTTTTT
- TRBJ1-1 TRBV6-5 - CASNRRRNTEAFF TGTGCCAGCAACCGAAGGAGAAACACTGAAGCTTTCTTT
- TRBJ1-1 TRBV18 - CASSLHYPEAFF TGTGCCAGCTCTCTACATTATCCTGAAGCTTTCTTT